What follows are 29 T cell receptor beta chains derived from one specimen sequenced in a study of cytomegalovirus exposure and HLA in healthy donors. A multiplex PCR was run with 60 Vbeta primers and 13 Jbeta primers. Some clones are missing from TCRdb's copy, which holds only in-frame ones; the method was immunoSEQ multiplex PCR. Of approximately 150,000 clones listed, over 70% are singletons. Input material: PBMCs. The receptors stem from a woman aged 40 to 50 in good health and CMV-seronegative.

The rearrangement joins TRBV6-5 to TRBJ2-5, with 9 bases that match TRBD1. The J call may be faulty, since TRBJ2-7 better matches the DNA end. Germline CDR1 is MNHEY and CDR2 is SVGAGI. The CDR3 is 14 amino acids. CDR3 residues: CASSRTGQGSEQYF. The CDR3 DNA reads as TGTGCCAGCAGTCGGACGGGACAGGGATCCGAGCAGTACTTC.

This chain links TRBV14 with TRBJ2-3; D is possibly TRBD2 (6 bases). Germline CDR1 and CDR2: SGHDN and FVKESK. Between the trimmed V and J ends, which lost 5 bases and 3 bases, there was a span of 24 bases. The CDR3 runs 18 residues. CDR3 in DNA: TGTGCCAGCAGCAAAATTGTCCCGGGAGTCATGGGTACAGATACGCAGTATTTT. It encodes CASSKIVPGVMGTDTQYF.

The chain links TRBV6-1 to TRBJ2-5; D possibly corresponds to TRBD2 (5 bases). Germline CDR1 MNHNS, CDR2 SASEGT. This CDR3 comprises 15 residues. Trimming stripped 1 base from V and 2 bases from J, with 11 bases between. The CDR3 reads CASSEESGEQETQYF. DNA for the CDR3: TGTGCCAGCAGTGAAGAGTCCGGGGAGCAAGAGACCCAGTACTTC.

The chain joins TRBV7-2 to TRBJ1-1; 7 positions match TRBD1. The germline CDR1 and CDR2 sequences are SGHTA and FQGNSA. This CDR3 spans 14 amino acids. V dropped 5 bases and J dropped 5; count of bases not matched to a gene: 8. The CDR3 bases are TGTGCCAGCAGCATAACCTCCAGGGGGACTGAAGCTTTCTTT. Residues: CASSITSRGTEAFF.

The chain employs TRBV15 and TRBJ2-3, with D tentatively TRBD2 (6 bases). Per the germline V gene, CDR1 is LNHNV and CDR2 is YYDKDF (reference sequence). The ends were cut back, 5 bases at V and 8 bases at J, with 17 bases in the middle. The CDR3 is 14 amino acids. The CDR3 spells CATSRGTGDGTQYF. The CDR3 DNA reads as TGTGCCACCAGCCGGGGGACGGGGGATGGTACGCAGTATTTT.

The rearrangement uses TRBV28 and TRBJ2-3, with 7 positions matching TRBD1. CDR3 size: 15 residues. V gave up 5 bases and J gave up 0 bases; unmatched junction bases: 5. Germline V lookup: CDR1 MDHEN, CDR2 SYDVKM. The CDR3 spells CASSPRGFSTDTQYF. CDR3 sequence (DNA): TGTGCCAGCAGTCCCAGGGGGTTTAGCACAGATACGCAGTATTTT.

The chain is built from TRBV5-1 and TRBJ2-3; no clear D gene. The germline V and J ends were trimmed by 0 bases and 6 bases, with 17 bases remaining between them. The CDR3 is 16 amino acids. Germline V lookup: CDR1 SGHRS, CDR2 YFSETQ. The DNA of the CDR3 is TGCGCCAGCAGCTTGGTTCCAGTGTCTCAGTTGGATACGCAGTATTTT. The encoded protein is CASSLVPVSQLDTQYF.

The chain has TRBV28 and TRBJ1-6, with 9 bases matching TRBD1. The CDR3 runs to 18 residues. The V gene end was trimmed by 3 bases and the J gene end by 7 bases; junction bases not matched to a gene: 13. CDR1 and CDR2 from the germline V gene are MDHEN and SYDVKM. CDR3 DNA sequence: TGTGCCAGCAGTTTGAGTGGACAGGGGAGGGGTTGGAATTCACCCCTCCACTTT. This translates into CASSLSGQGRGWNSPLHF. Supplemented by reference TRBV28 and TRBJ1-6, the full variable domain reads DVKVTQSSRYLVKRTGEKVFLECVQDMDHENMFWYRQDPGLGLRLIYFSYDVKMKEKGDIPEGYSVSREKKERFSLILESASTNQTSMYLCASSLSGQGRGWNSPLHFGNGTRLTVT.

The chain joins TRBV6-1 to TRBJ1-1; D gene uncertain. Germline CDR1 reads MNHNS; CDR2 reads SASEGT. The CDR3 sequence is 15 residues long. Between the trimmed V and J ends, which lost 1 base and 4 bases, there was a span of 13 bases. CDR3 amino acids: CASSEVGAFGTEAFF. CDR3 nucleotide sequence: TGTGCCAGCAGTGAAGTGGGCGCTTTCGGCACTGAAGCTTTCTTT.

This chain links TRBV29-1 with TRBJ2-5, with 14 bases identical to TRBD2. This CDR3 comprises 19 residues. CDR1 and CDR2 from the germline V gene are SQVTM and ANQGSEA. V lost 4 bases to trimming and J lost 5 bases; unmatched junction nucleotides: 18. CDR3 loop: CSVGRDRGGLAGALETQYF. CDR3 in DNA: TGCAGCGTTGGCAGGGACAGAGGGGGACTAGCGGGAGCTTTGGAGACCCAGTACTTC.

The V and J genes are TRBV28 and TRBJ2-5; a possible D gene is TRBD2 (6 bases). This CDR3 region has 14 residues. Trimming cost V 2 bases and J 3 bases, with 10 bases left between them. Germline V gene lookup returns CDR1 MDHEN and CDR2 SYDVKM. CDR3 loop: CASSLAGRKETQYF. The CDR3 nucleotides read TGTGCCAGCAGTTTAGCCGGGAGAAAAGAGACCCAGTACTTC.

V and J are TRBV5-6 and TRBJ1-2; the match to TRBD1 covers 7 bases. This CDR3 has 15 amino acids. The trim removed 2 bases at V and 4 bases at J, leaving 8 bases unmatched. Germline CDR1 SGHDT, CDR2 YYEEEE. The CDR3 loop reads CASSFLTGWGYGYTF. The DNA for the CDR3 is TGTGCCAGCAGCTTTTTGACAGGGTGGGGCTATGGCTACACCTTC.

This chain uses TRBV7-2 with TRBJ2-5; TRBD2 is a possible D gene (7 bases). CDR3 length equals 14 residues. Trimming cost V 1 base and J 6 bases, with 12 bases left between them. Germline V gene sequence: CDR1 SGHTA, CDR2 FQGNSA. Here the CDR3 DNA reads TGTGCCAGCAGCTTAGTAGGGGGGGCGCAGACCCAGTACTTC. Residues: CASSLVGGAQTQYF.

The J gene is TRBJ2-5, the V gene TRBV4-3, with D unresolved. Germline V gives CDR1 LGHNA, CDR2 YSLEER. With 0 bases removed from V and 5 bases from J, the gap between germline ends came to 10 bases. This CDR3 is built from 14 residues. For the CDR3, the DNA is TGCGCCAGCAGCCAAGATCTTAGTTCGGAGACCCAGTACTTC. Residues: CASSQDLSSETQYF.

The CDR3 spells CASSIVGDFYEQYF. The CDR3, as DNA: TGTGCCAGTAGTATAGTCGGGGATTTCTACGAGCAGTACTTC. This chain uses TRBV19 with TRBJ2-7, with D maybe TRBD2 (5 bases). Germline CDR1 LNHDA, CDR2 SQIVND (reference sequence). CDR3 size: 14 residues. Trimming shortened V by 1 base and J by 3 bases, and 10 bases separated the two germline ends.

The J gene is TRBJ2-3, the V gene TRBV5-8; 12 bases are shared with TRBD2. The V segment lost 4 bases and the J segment 0 bases; nucleotides outside the gene matches: 3. The CDR3 spans 16 residues. The germline gives CDR1 SGHTS, CDR2 YDEGEE. CDR3 region: CASSIGTSGSTDTQYF. CDR3 sequence (DNA): TGTGCCAGCAGCATAGGGACTAGCGGGAGCACAGATACGCAGTATTTT.

This chain connects TRBV19 to TRBJ2-7, with D possibly being TRBD1 (6 bases). CDR3 size: 16 residues. Germline V gene sequence: CDR1 LNHDA, CDR2 SQIVND (reference sequence). Trimming pared 5 bases from V and 6 bases from J, leaving 23 bases between. Here the CDR3 DNA reads TGTGCCAGTAGTGAGGGACACCCGAACCCATTAGTCGAGCAGTACTTC. As protein: CASSEGHPNPLVEQYF.

CDR3 residues: CAISESTANYGYTF. In DNA, the CDR3 is TGTGCCATCAGTGAGTCGACAGCTAACTATGGCTACACCTTC. The rearrangement links TRBV10-3 to TRBJ1-2, with D perhaps matching TRBD1 (5 bases). This CDR3 is 14 amino acids long. Germline CDR1 and CDR2: ENHRY and SYGVKD. Deletions cut 0 bases from V and 0 bases from J, with 5 bases between.

This clone has just one count. V gene TRBV9 combines with J gene TRBJ1-3, with D possibly TRBD1 on 6 matching bases. CDR1 and CDR2 from the germline V gene are SGDLS and YYNGEE. The CDR3 covers 16 residues. V lost 4 bases and J 0 bases, leaving 14 bases between the germline ends. The DNA of the CDR3 is TGTGCCAGCAGCCCGATTGCAGGGGTCTCTGGAAACACCATATATTTT. Translation gives CASSPIAGVSGNTIYF.

This clone appeared a few times. This chain connects TRBV7-2 to TRBJ2-3, with 11 bases that match TRBD2. V lost 1 base and J lost 2; bases outside the gene matches: 2. The germline CDR1 and CDR2 sequences are SGHTA and FQGNSA. This CDR3 is 16 amino acids long. CDR3 amino acids: CASSLGGLAVTDTQYF. CDR3 sequence (DNA): TGTGCCAGCAGCTTAGGGGGACTAGCGGTCACAGATACGCAGTATTTT.

The chain recombines TRBV6-5 with TRBJ1-1; unclear D gene. The V end lost 3 bases, the J end lost 3 bases, and 11 bases lay between the germline ends. Germline V gene lookup returns CDR1 MNHEY and CDR2 SVGAGI. CDR3 length equals 14 residues. Here the CDR3 reads CASSYTQVHTEAFF. The CDR3 region has the DNA TGTGCCAGCAGTTATACGCAGGTTCACACTGAAGCTTTCTTT.

The sample holds a few counts of this clone. The V gene is TRBV19, the J gene TRBJ2-1, with 12 positions matching TRBD2. V was pared by 4 bases and J by 0 bases, with 10 bases of the junction left unmatched. This CDR3 contains 19 residues. Germline V CDR1 and CDR2: LNHDA, SQIVND (reference sequence). The CDR3 protein is CASSTRTSGTKSSYNEQFF. The CDR3 nucleotides read TGTGCCAGTAGTACACGGACTAGCGGGACTAAGAGCTCCTACAATGAGCAGTTCTTC. Full variable domain (rest looked up from reference TRBV19 and TRBJ2-1): DGGITQSPKYLFRKEGQNVTLSCEQNLNHDAMYWYRQDPGQGLRLIYYSQIVNDFQKGDIAEGYSVSREKKESFPLTVTSAQKNPTAFYLCASSTRTSGTKSSYNEQFFGPGTRLTVL.

The rearrangement uses TRBV7-2 and TRBJ1-1; no clear D. Germline CDR1 reads SGHTA; CDR2 reads FQGNSA. The CDR3 sequence is 14 residues long. V was trimmed by 2 bases and J by 1 base, leaving 8 bases between them. The CDR3 reads CASSLSSGNTEAFF. As DNA, the CDR3 is TGTGCCAGCAGCTTAAGTTCCGGGAACACTGAAGCTTTCTTT.

The chain links TRBV5-4 to TRBJ2-3, with TRBD2 matching 10 bases. Trimming took 5 bases from V and 6 from J; bases not matched to a gene: 9. Germline values: CDR1 SGHNT, CDR2 YYREEE (reference sequence). This CDR3 is 15 amino acids long. This chain's CDR3 is CASSLKRGGDDTQYF. Written as DNA, the CDR3 is TGTGCCAGCAGTTTAAAGCGGGGGGGCGACGATACGCAGTATTTT.

Only a few counts were recorded for this clone. The V gene is TRBV11-3, the J gene TRBJ2-7, with a possible D match to TRBD2 (6 bases). The CDR3 length is 14 residues. V lost 1 base and J lost 7, with 14 bases in between. Germline V gene data show CDR1 as SGHNT and CDR2 as YENEEA. For the CDR3, the DNA is TGTGCCAGCAGCTTAGGGCGGGGTTCGGAGGAGCAGTACTTC. It encodes CASSLGRGSEEQYF.

The V gene is TRBV4-1, the J gene TRBJ2-3; TRBD2 matches 7 bases. The CDR3 length is 16 residues. Germline V lookup: CDR1 MGHRA, CDR2 YSYEKL. The J segment lost 4 bases and the V segment lost 1 base, leaving 8 bases of the junction unmatched. The CDR3 region has the DNA TGCGCCAGCAGCCAAGGGGGGACTACTGTCGCAGATACGCAGTATTTT. This sequence encodes CASSQGGTTVADTQYF.

The chain employs TRBV5-4 and TRBJ1-2; 7 nucleotides agree with TRBD1. The length of the CDR3 is 16 residues. Trimming at V came to 0 bases and at J to 3 bases, leaving 8 bases not matched to a gene. Germline-derived CDR1 and CDR2 are SGHNT and YYREEE (reference sequence). DNA of the CDR3: TGTGCCAGCAGCTTGGGCGGTAGGACAGGCGACTATGGCTACACCTTC. Encoded protein: CASSLGGRTGDYGYTF.

The chain couples TRBV28 to TRBJ1-3, with D perhaps matching TRBD1 (5 bases). The CDR3 is 13 amino acids. V was cut by 3 bases and J by 4 bases, with 7 bases left in between. Germline values: CDR1 MDHEN, CDR2 SYDVKM. CDR3: CASSFGGGNTIYF. CDR3 in DNA: TGTGCCAGCAGTTTCGGGGGGGGAAACACCATATATTTT.

CDR3 loop: CASRPTEPNSPLHF. The CDR3 bases are TGTGCTAGTCGCCCGACAGAACCTAATTCACCCCTCCACTTT. The J gene is TRBJ1-6, the V gene TRBV12-5, with TRBD1 as a possible D gene (5 bases). Looked up from germline, CDR1 is LGHNT and CDR2 is FRNRAP. V gave up 8 bases and J gave up 6 bases, with 14 bases separating them. This CDR3 comprises 14 residues.